The rows below give T cell receptor beta chains drawn from one sample of a study of cytomegalovirus exposure and HLA in healthy donors. Profiled with immunoSEQ multiplex PCR; TCRdb holds only in-frame clones, not every one. The repertoire holds 150,000 to 200,000 clones, roughly 86% seen once, with approximately 2.6% in the top ten. Sequencing was done on a sample of PBMCs. Source of these receptors: a man aged 18 to 30 in good health and CMV-seropositive. CDR3s include the opening cysteine and the closing phenylalanine or tryptophan. D genes are given only for firm matches. Clone size is not always given. Where it is, it says once, few, many or a class for expanded clones.

CDR3nt,CDR3aa,d_gene,abundance,j_gene,v_gene
TGCAGCGTTTTAACGACAGGAAGCTCCTACGAGCAGTACTTC,CSVLTTGSSYEQYF,NA,few,TRBJ2-7,TRBV29-1
TGCGCCAGCAGCTTGGACAGGGCCGGGGAGCTGTTTTTT,CASSLDRAGELFF,NA,NA,TRBJ2-2,TRBV5-1
TGTGCCAGCAGCCGGACAGGGTACCGCTATGGCTACACCTTC,CASSRTGYRYGYTF,TRBD1,NA,TRBJ1-2,TRBV5-6
TGTGCCATCAGTGAATCAGGGAACTATGGCTACACCTTC,CAISESGNYGYTF,NA,NA,TRBJ1-2,TRBV10-3
TGTGCCAGCAGTCCGACAGGGGGCTCCTACGAGCAGTACTTC,CASSPTGGSYEQYF,TRBD1,NA,TRBJ2-7,TRBV6-5
TGTGCCAGCCAGCGGACAGGGGGTAGCACAGATACGCAGTATTTT,CASQRTGGSTDTQYF,TRBD1,NA,TRBJ2-3,TRBV6-5
TGCGCCTCCCGGGACAGTCTCTACGAGCAGTACTTC,CASRDSLYEQYF,TRBD1,NA,TRBJ2-7,TRBV5-1
TGTGCCAGCAGCTCACCGGACTCTCCCATACAGAACACTGAAGCTTTCTTT,CASSSPDSPIQNTEAFF,NA,NA,TRBJ1-1,TRBV13
TGCAGTGCTAGAGGGCTGAATGAGCAGTTCTTC,CSARGLNEQFF,NA,NA,TRBJ2-1,TRBV20-1
TGCGCCAGCAGTCTGGCACTAGCACGGGGCACAGATACGCAGTATTTT,CASSLALARGTDTQYF,NA,NA,TRBJ2-3,TRBV5-1
TGTGCCAGCGCAGGGGAGAGGGACACCGGGGAGCTGTTTTTT,CASAGERDTGELFF,NA,many,TRBJ2-2,TRBV25-1
TGTGCCAGCAGTTTTTCACAGGGGGCCACTGAAGCTTTCTTT,CASSFSQGATEAFF,TRBD1,NA,TRBJ1-1,TRBV27
TGCAGCGCCCCCGTGGGGGGGAACTATGGCTACACCTTC,CSAPVGGNYGYTF,NA,NA,TRBJ1-2,TRBV29-1
TGTGCCAGCATGACAGGGTACTATGGCTACACCTTC,CASMTGYYGYTF,TRBD1,NA,TRBJ1-2,TRBV28
TGTGCCAGCGCCCGCCTAGGGGGCCCCACTGAAGCTTTCTTT,CASARLGGPTEAFF,TRBD1,NA,TRBJ1-1,TRBV28
TGTGCCAGCAGCTTAGCTTCCCAGCGGGAGAGGAATGAGCAGTTCTTC,CASSLASQRERNEQFF,TRBD2,NA,TRBJ2-1,TRBV7-2
TGTGCCAGCACCGTAGGCGGGGACTCCGGATTTACCCAGTACTTC,CASTVGGDSGFTQYF,NA,NA,TRBJ2-5,TRBV6-5
TGCAGCGTTCCAGAGACAGGGACGAACACTGAAGCTTTCTTT,CSVPETGTNTEAFF,TRBD1,NA,TRBJ1-1,TRBV29-1
TGTGCCAGCAGTGCCCAAACAGGGGGAGAAGAAAAACTGTTTTTT,CASSAQTGGEEKLFF,TRBD1,NA,TRBJ1-4,TRBV6-1
TGTGCCAGCAGCCCGACCGGGACAGGGTATGGCTACACCTTC,CASSPTGTGYGYTF,TRBD1,NA,TRBJ1-2,TRBV7-3
TGTGCAAGTCGCTTAGGTGGAGCCCGAACAGGGAATGAGCAGTTCTTC,CASRLGGARTGNEQFF,NA,NA,TRBJ2-1,TRBV12-2
TGTGCCATCAGACCAGGGGGCTCGCCTTACGAGCAGTACTTC,CAIRPGGSPYEQYF,TRBD1,NA,TRBJ2-7,TRBV10-3
TGTGCCAGCAGCCCCCAATTTGTCTCCTACGAGCAGTACTTC,CASSPQFVSYEQYF,NA,NA,TRBJ2-7,TRBV7-9
TGTGCCAGCAGTTTCAACAGGTGGGGGGAGGACAATGAGCAGTTCTTC,CASSFNRWGEDNEQFF,NA,NA,TRBJ2-1,TRBV28
TGTGCCAGCAGAGCCGGGACAATGGACTCCTACGAGCAGTACTTC,CASRAGTMDSYEQYF,NA,NA,TRBJ2-7,TRBV6-5
TGTGCCAGCAGCGGGGGGGACGTAGCGGGGGTCTTCCAAGAGACCCAGTACTTC,CASSGGDVAGVFQETQYF,TRBD2,NA,TRBJ2-5,TRBV7-9
TGTGCCATCGTGTCCCGACAGGCACCAAGTCAAGAGACCCAGTACTTC,CAIVSRQAPSQETQYF,NA,NA,TRBJ2-5,TRBV10-3
TGCGCCAGCAGCCAAGAGGCGGGTACAGATACGCAGTATTTT,CASSQEAGTDTQYF,NA,NA,TRBJ2-3,TRBV4-3
TGTGCCAGCAGCGTAGTGGCAGGAGGATCCTATGGCTACACCTTC,CASSVVAGGSYGYTF,NA,NA,TRBJ1-2,TRBV9
TGCAGCTTCTCCGGGACAAGAGGAAAGTCTGAAGCTTTCTTT,CSFSGTRGKSEAFF,NA,NA,TRBJ1-1,TRBV29-1
TGTGCCAGCAGTGGGCTCTACGAGCAGTACTTC,CASSGLYEQYF,NA,NA,TRBJ2-7,TRBV6-6
TGTGCTAGTGGTCCGGGACAGGGCCCTGACGAGCAGTACTTC,CASGPGQGPDEQYF,TRBD1,NA,TRBJ2-7,TRBV12-5
TGTGCCAGCAGCTACGGGGGACCTAGCACAGATACGCAGTATTTT,CASSYGGPSTDTQYF,NA,once,TRBJ2-3,TRBV7-6
TGTGCCAGCAGGGTAGCGGGGGACGAGACCCAGTACTTC,CASRVAGDETQYF,TRBD2,NA,TRBJ2-5,TRBV28
TGTGCCAGCAGCTTAAGACAGGGGGACACTGAAGCTTTCTTT,CASSLRQGDTEAFF,TRBD1,NA,TRBJ1-1,TRBV13
TGTGCCAGCAGTAATCCCCGGGAGGGGGTGACGAATGAGCAGTTCTTC,CASSNPREGVTNEQFF,TRBD2,NA,TRBJ2-1,TRBV27
TGTGCCAGCAGCGTAGGGGGACTAGCGGGGGGGCCTTGGGGAGAGACCCAGTACTTC,CASSVGGLAGGPWGETQYF,TRBD2,NA,TRBJ2-5,TRBV9
TGTGCCAGCACGGGGGGAGGGGCCGGGGAGCTGTTTTTT,CASTGGGAGELFF,TRBD2,NA,TRBJ2-2,TRBV9
TGTGCCAGCAGCTCCCAGACTAGCGGAGACGAGCAGTACTTC,CASSSQTSGDEQYF,TRBD2,NA,TRBJ2-7,TRBV13
TGTGCCAGCAGCCCCATTCGGGGCAATCAGCCCCAGCATTTT,CASSPIRGNQPQHF,NA,few,TRBJ1-5,TRBV28
TGTGCCAGCAGCTTGTCCGGGACAAAACGAGACAGGGCACGGAACATTCAGTACTTC,CASSLSGTKRDRARNIQYF,TRBD1,NA,TRBJ2-4,TRBV5-6